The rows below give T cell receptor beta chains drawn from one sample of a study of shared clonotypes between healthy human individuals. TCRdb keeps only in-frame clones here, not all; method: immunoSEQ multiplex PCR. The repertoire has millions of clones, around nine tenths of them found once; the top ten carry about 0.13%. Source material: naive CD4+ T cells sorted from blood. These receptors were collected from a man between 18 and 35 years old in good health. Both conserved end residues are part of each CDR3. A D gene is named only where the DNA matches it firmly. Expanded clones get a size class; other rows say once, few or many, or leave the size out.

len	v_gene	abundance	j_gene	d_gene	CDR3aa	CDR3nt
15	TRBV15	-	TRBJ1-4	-	CATSQTGGRNEKLFF	TGTGCCACCAGCCAAACGGGGGGGAGAAATGAAAAACTGTTTTTT
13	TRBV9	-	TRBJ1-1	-	CASSVESNTEAFF	TGTGCCAGCAGCGTAGAGTCTAACACTGAAGCTTTCTTT
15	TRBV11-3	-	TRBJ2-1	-	CASSLDGNGYNEQFF	TGTGCCAGCAGCTTAGATGGGAACGGCTACAATGAGCAGTTCTTC
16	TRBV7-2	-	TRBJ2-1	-	CASSLAGISSYNEQFF	TGTGCCAGCAGCTTAGCAGGGATCTCCTCCTACAATGAGCAGTTCTTC
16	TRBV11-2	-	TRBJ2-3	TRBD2	CASSPNQRGSTDTQYF	TGTGCCAGCAGCCCCAACCAGCGGGGGAGCACAGATACGCAGTATTTT
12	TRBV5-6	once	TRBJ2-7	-	CASSRTAYEQYF	TGTGCCAGCAGCCGGACTGCCTACGAGCAGTACTTC
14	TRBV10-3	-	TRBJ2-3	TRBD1	CAIRRGTDTDTQYF	TGTGCCATCAGGAGAGGGACAGACACAGATACGCAGTATTTT
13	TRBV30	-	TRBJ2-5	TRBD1	CAWSRGQVETQYF	TGTGCCTGGAGCAGGGGGCAGGTGGAGACCCAGTACTTC
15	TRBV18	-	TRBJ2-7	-	CASSPPRAPSYEQYF	TGTGCCAGCTCACCTCCCAGGGCGCCTTCCTACGAGCAGTACTTC
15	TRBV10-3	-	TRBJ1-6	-	CAIRAREGSNSPLHF	TGTGCCATCAGGGCAAGGGAAGGATCGAATTCACCCCTCCACTTT
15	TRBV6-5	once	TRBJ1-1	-	CASSYARGLVSEAFF	TGTGCCAGCAGTTACGCCAGAGGGCTGGTCTCTGAAGCTTTCTTT
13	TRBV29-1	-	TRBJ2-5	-	CSVTGGIGETQYF	TGCAGCGTTACCGGGGGCATTGGAGAGACCCAGTACTTC
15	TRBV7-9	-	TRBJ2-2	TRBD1	CASSRDRALTGELFF	TGTGCCAGCAGCCGGGACAGGGCTCTCACCGGGGAGCTGTTTTTT
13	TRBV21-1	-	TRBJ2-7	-	CASSTRLSYEQYF	TGTGCCAGCAGCACGCGCCTTTCCTACGAGCAGTACTTC
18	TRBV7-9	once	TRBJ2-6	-	CASSLDGIRAPGANVLTF	TGTGCCAGCAGCTTAGACGGAATTAGGGCTCCTGGGGCCAACGTCCTGACTTTC
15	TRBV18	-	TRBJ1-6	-	CASSPQGQTNSPLHF	TGTGCCAGCTCACCACAAGGACAGACGAATTCACCCCTCCACTTT
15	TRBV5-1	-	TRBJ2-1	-	CASSSGGLPGHEQFF	TGCGCCAGCAGCTCCGGTGGGCTCCCCGGGCATGAGCAGTTCTTC
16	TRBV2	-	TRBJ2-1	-	CASTVPFSSSYNEQFF	TGTGCCAGCACGGTTCCTTTTTCAAGCTCCTACAATGAGCAGTTCTTC
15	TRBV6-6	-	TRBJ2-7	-	CASSSPLEPPYEQYF	TGTGCCAGCAGTAGCCCCCTTGAGCCCCCCTACGAGCAGTACTTC
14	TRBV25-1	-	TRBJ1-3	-	CASSAAASGNTIYF	TGTGCCAGCAGTGCGGCAGCCTCTGGAAACACCATATATTTT
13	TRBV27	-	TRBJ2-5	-	CASSFTPQETQYF	TGTGCCAGCAGTTTCACCCCACAAGAGACCCAGTACTTC
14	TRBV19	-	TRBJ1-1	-	CASKVIPANAEAFF	TGTGCCAGTAAGGTCATCCCGGCCAACGCTGAAGCTTTCTTT